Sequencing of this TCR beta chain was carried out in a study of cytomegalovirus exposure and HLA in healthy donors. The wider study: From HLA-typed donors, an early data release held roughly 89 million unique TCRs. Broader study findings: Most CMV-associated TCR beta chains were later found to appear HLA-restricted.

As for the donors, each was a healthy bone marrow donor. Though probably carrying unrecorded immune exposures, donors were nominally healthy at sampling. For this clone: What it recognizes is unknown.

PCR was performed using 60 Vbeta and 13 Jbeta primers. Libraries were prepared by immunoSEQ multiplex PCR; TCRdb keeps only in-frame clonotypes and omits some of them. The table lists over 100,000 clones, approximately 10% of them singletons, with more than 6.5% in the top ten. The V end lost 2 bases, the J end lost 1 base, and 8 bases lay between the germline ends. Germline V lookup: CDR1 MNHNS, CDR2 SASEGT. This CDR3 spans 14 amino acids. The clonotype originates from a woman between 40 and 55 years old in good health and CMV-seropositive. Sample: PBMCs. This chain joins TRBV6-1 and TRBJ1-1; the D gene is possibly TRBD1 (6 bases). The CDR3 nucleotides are TGTGCCAGCAGTGAAAACAGGGCGAACACTGAAGCTTTCTTT. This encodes CASSENRANTEAFF.